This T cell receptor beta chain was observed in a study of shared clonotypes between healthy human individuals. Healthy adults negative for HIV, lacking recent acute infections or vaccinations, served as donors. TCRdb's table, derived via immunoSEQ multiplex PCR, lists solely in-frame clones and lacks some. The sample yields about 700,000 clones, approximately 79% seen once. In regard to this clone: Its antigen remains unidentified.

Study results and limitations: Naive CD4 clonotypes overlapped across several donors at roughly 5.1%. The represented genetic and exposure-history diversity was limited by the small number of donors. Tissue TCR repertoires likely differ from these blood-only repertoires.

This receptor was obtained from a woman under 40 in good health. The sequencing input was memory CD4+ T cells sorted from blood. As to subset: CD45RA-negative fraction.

The CDR3 loop is CATATSGAKNIQYF. The DNA of the CDR3 is TGCGCCACCGCGACTAGCGGAGCCAAAAACATTCAGTACTTC. The genes are TRBV10-2 and TRBJ2-4; 9 bases agree with TRBD2. This CDR3 is 14 amino acids long. V shed 10 bases, J shed 0 bases, and the junction held 4 bases outside the gene matches. The germline V gene encodes CDR1 WSHSY and CDR2 SAAADI.